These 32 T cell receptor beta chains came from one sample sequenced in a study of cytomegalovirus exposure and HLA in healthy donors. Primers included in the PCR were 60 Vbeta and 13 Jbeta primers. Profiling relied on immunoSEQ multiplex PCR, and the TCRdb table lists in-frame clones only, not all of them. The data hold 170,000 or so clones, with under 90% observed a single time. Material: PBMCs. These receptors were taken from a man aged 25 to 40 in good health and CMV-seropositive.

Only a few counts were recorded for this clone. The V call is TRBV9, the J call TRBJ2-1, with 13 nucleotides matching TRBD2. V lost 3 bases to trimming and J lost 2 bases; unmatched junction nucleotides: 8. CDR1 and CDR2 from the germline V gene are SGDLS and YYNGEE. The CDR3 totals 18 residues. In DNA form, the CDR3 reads TGTGCCAGCAGCGCCGGCGCGGGACTAGCGGGGACCTACAATGAGCAGTTCTTC. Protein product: CASSAGAGLAGTYNEQFF. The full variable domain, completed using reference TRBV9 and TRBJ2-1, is DSGVTQTPKHLITATGQRVTLRCSPRSGDLSVYWYQQSLDQGLQFLIQYYNGEERAKGNILERFSAQQFPDLHSELNLSSLELGDSALYFCASSAGAGLAGTYNEQFFGPGTRLTVL.

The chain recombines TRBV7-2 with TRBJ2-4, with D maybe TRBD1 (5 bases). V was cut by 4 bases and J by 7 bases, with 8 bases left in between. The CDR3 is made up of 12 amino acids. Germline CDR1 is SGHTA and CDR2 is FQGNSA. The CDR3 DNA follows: TGTGCCAGCAGCTATCGACAGAACATTCAGTACTTC. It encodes CASSYRQNIQYF.

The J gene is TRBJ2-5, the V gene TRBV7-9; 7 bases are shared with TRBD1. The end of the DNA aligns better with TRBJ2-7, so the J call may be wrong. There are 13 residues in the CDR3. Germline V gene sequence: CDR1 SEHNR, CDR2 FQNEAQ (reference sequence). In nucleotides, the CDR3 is TGTGCCAGCAGTCCGACAGGGACCTACGAGCAGTACTTC. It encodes CASSPTGTYEQYF.

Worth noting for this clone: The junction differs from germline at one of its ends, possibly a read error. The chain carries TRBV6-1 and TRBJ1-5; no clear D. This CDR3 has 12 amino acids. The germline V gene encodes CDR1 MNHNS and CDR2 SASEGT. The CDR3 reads CASSEGSLAQHF. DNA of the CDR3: TGTGCCAGCAGTGAGGGCAGTCTAGCCCAGCACTTT.

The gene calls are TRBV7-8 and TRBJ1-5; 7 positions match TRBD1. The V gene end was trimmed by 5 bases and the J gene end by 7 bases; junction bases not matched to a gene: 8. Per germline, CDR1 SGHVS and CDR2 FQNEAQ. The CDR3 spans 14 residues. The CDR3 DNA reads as TGTGCCAGCAGCCAGGGGACAGCCCCACAGCCCCAGCATTTT. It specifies CASSQGTAPQPQHF.

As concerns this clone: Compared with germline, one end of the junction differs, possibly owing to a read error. Here the CDR3 reads CSSSLRGGRRSYGYTF. For the CDR3, the DNA is TGTTCCAGCAGCTTAAGGGGGGGCAGGCGCTCCTATGGCTACACCTTC. The chain couples TRBV7-9 to TRBJ1-2, with TRBD1 as a possible D gene (6 bases). CDR1 is SEHNR and CDR2 is FQNEAQ in the germline V gene (reference sequence). The CDR3 has 16 amino acids.

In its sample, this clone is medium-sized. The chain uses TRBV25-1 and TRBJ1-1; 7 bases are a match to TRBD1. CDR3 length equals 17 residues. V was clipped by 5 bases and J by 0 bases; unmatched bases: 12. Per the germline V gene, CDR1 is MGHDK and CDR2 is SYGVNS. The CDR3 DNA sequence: TGTGCCAGCAGTCCAACAGGGGCTAATGTCTTGAACACTGAAGCTTTCTTT. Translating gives CASSPTGANVLNTEAFF.

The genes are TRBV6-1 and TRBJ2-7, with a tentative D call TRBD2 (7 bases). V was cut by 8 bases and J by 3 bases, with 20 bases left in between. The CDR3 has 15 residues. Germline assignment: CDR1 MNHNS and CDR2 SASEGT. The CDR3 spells CASRTRGGDIYEQYF. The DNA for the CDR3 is TGTGCCAGCCGTACCCGAGGGGGGGATATCTACGAGCAGTACTTC.

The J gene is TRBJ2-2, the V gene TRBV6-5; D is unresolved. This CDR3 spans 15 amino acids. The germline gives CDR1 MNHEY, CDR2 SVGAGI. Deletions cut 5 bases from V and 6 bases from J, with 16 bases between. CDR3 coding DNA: TGTGCCAGCAGTCGACTTGTAGTTACGGCCGGGGAGCTGTTTTTT. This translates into CASSRLVVTAGELFF.

The CDR3 DNA is TGTGCCAGCAGTCTAGACCCGACCTCTTACAATGAGCAGTTCTTC. Amino acids: CASSLDPTSYNEQFF. The V gene is TRBV6-5, the J gene TRBJ2-1; D is unresolved. Trimming removed 5 bases at V and 4 bases at J, with 15 bases between. Germline V gene lookup returns CDR1 MNHEY and CDR2 SVGAGI. The CDR3 extends over 15 amino acids.

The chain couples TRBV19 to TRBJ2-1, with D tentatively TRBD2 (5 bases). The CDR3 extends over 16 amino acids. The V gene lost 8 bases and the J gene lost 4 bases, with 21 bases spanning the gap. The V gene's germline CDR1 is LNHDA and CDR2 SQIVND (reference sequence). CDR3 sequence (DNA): TGTGCCAGTGGACTTTCGAGAAATCCGGGGTACAATGAGCAGTTCTTC. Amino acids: CASGLSRNPGYNEQFF.

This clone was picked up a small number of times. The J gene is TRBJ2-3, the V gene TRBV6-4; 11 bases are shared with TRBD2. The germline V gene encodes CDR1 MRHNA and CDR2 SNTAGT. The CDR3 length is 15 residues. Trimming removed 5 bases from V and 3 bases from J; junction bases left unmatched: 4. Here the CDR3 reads CASSLGLAETDTQYF. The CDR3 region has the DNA TGTGCCAGCAGTTTGGGACTAGCGGAGACAGATACGCAGTATTTT.

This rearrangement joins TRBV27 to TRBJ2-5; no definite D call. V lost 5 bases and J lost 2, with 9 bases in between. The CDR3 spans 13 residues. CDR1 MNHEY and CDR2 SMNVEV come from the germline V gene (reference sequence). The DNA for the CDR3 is TGTGCCAGCAGTAACACGTTACAAGAGACCCAGTACTTC. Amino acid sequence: CASSNTLQETQYF.

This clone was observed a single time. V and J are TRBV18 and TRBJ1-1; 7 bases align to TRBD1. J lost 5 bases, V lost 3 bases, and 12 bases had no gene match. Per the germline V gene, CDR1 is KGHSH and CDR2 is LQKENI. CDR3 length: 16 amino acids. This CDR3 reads CASSPTRQGLGTEAFF. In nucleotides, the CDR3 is TGTGCCAGCTCACCGACAAGACAGGGTTTAGGAACTGAAGCTTTCTTT.

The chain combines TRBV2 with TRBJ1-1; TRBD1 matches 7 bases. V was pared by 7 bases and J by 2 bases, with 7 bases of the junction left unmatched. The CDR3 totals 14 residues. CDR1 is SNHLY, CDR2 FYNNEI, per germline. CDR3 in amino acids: CASNLGQTNTEAFF. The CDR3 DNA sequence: TGTGCCAGCAACCTGGGACAGACTAACACTGAAGCTTTCTTT.

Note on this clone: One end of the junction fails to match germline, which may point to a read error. Here the CDR3 DNA reads TGTTCCAGCAGCTCAGGGCGTGACACCGGGGAGCTGTTTTTT. It codes for CSSSSGRDTGELFF. The chain recombines TRBV7-9 with TRBJ2-2; TRBD1 might be the D (5 bases). Germline-derived CDR1 and CDR2 are SEHNR and FQNEAQ (reference sequence). This CDR3 is 14 amino acids long.

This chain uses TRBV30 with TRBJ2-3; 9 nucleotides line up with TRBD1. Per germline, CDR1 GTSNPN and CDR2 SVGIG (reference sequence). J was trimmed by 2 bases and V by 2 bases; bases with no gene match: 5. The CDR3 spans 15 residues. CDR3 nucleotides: TGTGCCTGGAGTAGGACAGGGGCCGTCACAGATACGCAGTATTTT. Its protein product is CAWSRTGAVTDTQYF.

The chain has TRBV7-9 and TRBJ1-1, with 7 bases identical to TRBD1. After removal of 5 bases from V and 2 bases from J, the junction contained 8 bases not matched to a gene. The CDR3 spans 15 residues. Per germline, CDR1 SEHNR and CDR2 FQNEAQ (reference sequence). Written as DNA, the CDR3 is TGTGCCAGCAGCGTCACCGGGACAGAAAACACTGAAGCTTTCTTT. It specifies CASSVTGTENTEAFF. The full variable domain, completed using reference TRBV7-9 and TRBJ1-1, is DTGVSQNPRHKITKRGQNVTFRCDPISEHNRLYWYRQTLGQGPEFLTYFQNEAQLEKSRLLSDRFSAERPKGSFSTLEIQRTEQGDSAMYLCASSVTGTENTEAFFGQGTRLTVV.

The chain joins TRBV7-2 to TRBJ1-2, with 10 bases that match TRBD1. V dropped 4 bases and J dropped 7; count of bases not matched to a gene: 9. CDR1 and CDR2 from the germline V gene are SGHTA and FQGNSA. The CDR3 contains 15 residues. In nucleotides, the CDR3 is TGTGCCAGCAGCTCCGTTAGACAGGGGGCGGGTGGCTACACCTTC. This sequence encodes CASSSVRQGAGGYTF.

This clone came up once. The CDR3 loop is CASSFGQGATNEKLFF. In DNA, the CDR3 is TGTGCCAGCAGCTTCGGACAGGGGGCAACTAATGAAAAACTGTTTTTT. The chain links TRBV5-6 to TRBJ1-4; 10 bases agree with TRBD1. The V gene's germline CDR1 is SGHDT and CDR2 YYEEEE. CDR3 length: 16 residues. The J segment lost 0 bases and the V segment lost 2 bases, leaving 1 base of the junction unmatched.

CDR3 sequence (DNA): TGCGCCAGCAGCCAAGATCTGCGGGGGAACACTGAAGCTTTCTTT. Amino acids: CASSQDLRGNTEAFF. V usage is TRBV4-1 and J usage is TRBJ1-1; unclear D gene. The CDR3 contains 15 residues. V was clipped by 0 bases and J by 1 base, with 9 bases between them. Germline V gene data show CDR1 as MGHRA and CDR2 as YSYEKL.

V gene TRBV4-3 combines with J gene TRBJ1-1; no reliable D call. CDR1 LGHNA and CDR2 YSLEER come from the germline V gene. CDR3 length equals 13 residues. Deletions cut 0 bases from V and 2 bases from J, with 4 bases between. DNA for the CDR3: TGCGCCAGCAGCCAAGAACATAACACTGAAGCTTTCTTT. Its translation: CASSQEHNTEAFF.

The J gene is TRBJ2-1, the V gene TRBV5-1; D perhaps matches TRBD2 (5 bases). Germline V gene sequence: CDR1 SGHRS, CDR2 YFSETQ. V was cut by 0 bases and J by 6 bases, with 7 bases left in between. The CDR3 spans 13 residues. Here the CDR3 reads CASSLGGSNEQFF. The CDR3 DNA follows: TGCGCCAGCAGCTTGGGAGGGTCCAATGAGCAGTTCTTC.

CDR3 region: CSVVEAGADGYTF. The CDR3 DNA reads TGCAGCGTTGTCGAGGCGGGGGCGGATGGCTACACCTTC. The J gene is TRBJ1-2, the V gene TRBV29-1; the D gene is possibly TRBD1 (6 bases). Per the germline V gene, CDR1 is SQVTM and CDR2 is ANQGSEA. The CDR3 is 13 residues long. Trimming removed 4 bases from V and 6 bases from J, with 15 bases in between. Complete variable domain (other parts from reference TRBV29-1 and TRBJ1-2): SAVISQKPSRDICQRGTSLTIQCQVDSQVTMMFWYRQQPGQSLTLIATANQGSEATYESGFVIDKFPISRPNLTFSTLTVSNMSPEDSSIYLCSVVEAGADGYTFGSGTRLTVV.

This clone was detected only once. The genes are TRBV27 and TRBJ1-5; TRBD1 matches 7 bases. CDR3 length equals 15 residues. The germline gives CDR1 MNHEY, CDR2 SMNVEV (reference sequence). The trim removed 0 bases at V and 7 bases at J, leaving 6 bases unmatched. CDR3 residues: CASSLSTGTGQPQHF. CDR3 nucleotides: TGTGCCAGCAGTTTATCGACAGGGACGGGGCAGCCCCAGCATTTT.

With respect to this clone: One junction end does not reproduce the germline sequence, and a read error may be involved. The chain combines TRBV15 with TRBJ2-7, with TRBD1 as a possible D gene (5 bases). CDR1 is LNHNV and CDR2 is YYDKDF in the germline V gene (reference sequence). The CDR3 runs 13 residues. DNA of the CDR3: TGTGCCCCCAGCAGAGATCAGGGCTACGAGCAGTACTTC. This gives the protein CAPSRDQGYEQYF.

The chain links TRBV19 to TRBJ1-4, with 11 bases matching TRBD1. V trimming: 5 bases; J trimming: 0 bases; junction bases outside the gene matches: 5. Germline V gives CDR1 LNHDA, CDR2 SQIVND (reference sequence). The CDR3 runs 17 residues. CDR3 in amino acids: CASSLPGQGATNEKLFF. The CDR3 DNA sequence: TGTGCCAGTAGTCTCCCGGGACAGGGGGCAACTAATGAAAAACTGTTTTTT.

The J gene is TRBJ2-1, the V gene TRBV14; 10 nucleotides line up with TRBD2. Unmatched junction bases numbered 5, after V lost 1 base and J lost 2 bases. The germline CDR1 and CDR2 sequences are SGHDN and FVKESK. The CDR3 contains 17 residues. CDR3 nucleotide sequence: TGTGCCAGCAGCCAAGGCCTAGCGGGAGTGGCCTACAATGAGCAGTTCTTC. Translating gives CASSQGLAGVAYNEQFF. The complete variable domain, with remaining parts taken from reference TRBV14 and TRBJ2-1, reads EAGVTQFPSHSVIEKGQTVTLRCDPISGHDNLYWYRRVMGKEIKFLLHFVKESKQDESGMPNNRFLAERTGGTYSTLKVQPAELEDSGVYFCASSQGLAGVAYNEQFFGPGTRLTVL.

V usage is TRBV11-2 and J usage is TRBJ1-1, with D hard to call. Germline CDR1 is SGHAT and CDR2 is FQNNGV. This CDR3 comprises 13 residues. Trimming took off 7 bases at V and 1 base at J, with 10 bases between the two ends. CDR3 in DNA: TGTGCCAGCATGTCCCAGGCGAACACTGAAGCTTTCTTT. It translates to CASMSQANTEAFF. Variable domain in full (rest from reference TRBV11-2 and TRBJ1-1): EAGVAQSPRYKIIEKRQSVAFWCNPISGHATLYWYQQILGQGPKLLIQFQNNGVVDDSQLPKDRFSAERLKGVDSTLKIQPAKLEDSAVYLCASMSQANTEAFFGQGTRLTVV.

CDR3 DNA sequence: TGCGCCAGCAGCCAAGGGACAGGCCGTAGGACCTACAATGAGCAGTTCTTC. Translating gives CASSQGTGRRTYNEQFF. The V and J genes are TRBV4-1 and TRBJ2-1; TRBD1 matches at 7 bases. CDR1 and CDR2 (germline): MGHRA, YSYEKL. Losses at the gene ends were 1 base for V and 2 bases for J; bases not matched to a gene: 8. The CDR3 loop spans 17 amino acids.

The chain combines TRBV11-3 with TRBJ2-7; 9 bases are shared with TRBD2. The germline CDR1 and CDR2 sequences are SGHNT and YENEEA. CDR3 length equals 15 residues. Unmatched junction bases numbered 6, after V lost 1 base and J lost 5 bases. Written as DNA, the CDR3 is TGTGCCAGCAGCTTAGGCCCGGGACTAGCACACGAGCAGTACTTC. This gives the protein CASSLGPGLAHEQYF.

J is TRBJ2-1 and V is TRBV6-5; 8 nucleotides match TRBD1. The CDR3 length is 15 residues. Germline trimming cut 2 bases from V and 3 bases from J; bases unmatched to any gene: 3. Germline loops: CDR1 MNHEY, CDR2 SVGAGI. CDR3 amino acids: CASSYGGQGYNEQFF. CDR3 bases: TGTGCCAGCAGTTACGGCGGACAGGGCTACAATGAGCAGTTCTTC.